The clone carrying this T cell receptor beta chain has more than one count but fewer than ten. Its specificity is not known. The ends were cut back, 0 bases at V and 8 bases at J, with 13 bases in the middle. From germline, CDR1 is MGHRA and CDR2 YSYEKL. The CDR3 extends over 14 amino acids. The source of the sample is a study of STAT3 mutations in large granular lymphocyte leukemia. Study overall: Over half of T-LGLL patients had one or more immunosuppressive regimens.

General observations from the study: In T-cell large granular lymphocyte leukemia, about half of patients showed multiple immunodominant subclonotypes.

Libraries were prepared by immunoSEQ multiplex PCR; TCRdb keeps only in-frame clonotypes and omits some of them. This sample has roughly 40,000 clones, with about 81% found just once. The TCR comes from a human donor with T large granular lymphocyte leukemia. Some clones in this sample may be carry-over from other donors' samples. J is TRBJ1-2 and V is TRBV4-1; D is perhaps TRBD1 (5 bases). The source material was PBMCs. DNA of the CDR3: TGCGCCAGCAGCCAAGATGTCGGGGACGAAGGCTACACCTTC. As protein: CASSQDVGDEGYTF.